This T cell receptor (beta chain) was obtained from a study of cytomegalovirus exposure and HLA in healthy donors. Trimming at V came to 6 bases and at J to 2 bases, leaving 12 bases not matched to a gene. Germline CDR1 and CDR2: SNHLY and FYNNEI. This CDR3 is 16 amino acids long. Amplification used 60 Vbeta primers and 13 Jbeta primers. Sequenced by immunoSEQ multiplex PCR; TCRdb stores in-frame clones only, minus some. The sample contains approximately 160,000 clones, 77% of which appear only once. This clone was counted between two and nine times. J is TRBJ2-7 and V is TRBV2; 8 bases fit TRBD1. What was sequenced was PBMCs. The origin of this receptor is a woman between 40 and 55 years old in good health and CMV-seropositive. DNA for the CDR3: TGTGCCAGCAGGGCTGGACAGGGTATAAACACCTACGAGCAGTACTTC. It codes for CASRAGQGINTYEQYF.